One and the same sample provided the 11 T cell receptor beta chains below, sequenced in a study of neoadjuvant nivolumab and ipilimumab in lung cancer. The assay was immunoSEQ multiplex PCR, and TCRdb's table has in-frame clones only and misses some. The sample records about 27,000 clones, 75% to 80% being singletons. The starting material was tumor tissue, obtained after neoadjuvant nivolumab, alone or with ipilimumab, at or shortly before surgery. These receptors were obtained from an adult with non-small cell lung cancer.

In its sample, this clone was seen a few times. This chain links TRBV6-6 with TRBJ2-2; D possibly corresponds to TRBD2 (5 bases). Germline V gene sequence: CDR1 MNHNY, CDR2 SVGAGI (reference sequence). CDR3 length: 13 amino acids. With 6 bases removed from V and 4 bases from J, the gap between germline ends came to 9 bases. This CDR3 reads CASRLASTGELFF. Here the CDR3 DNA reads TGTGCCAGCAGGTTAGCGAGCACCGGGGAGCTGTTTTTT.

The V gene is TRBV30, the J gene TRBJ1-5; no reliable D call. Germline V CDR1 and CDR2: GTSNPN, SVGIG (reference sequence). V lost 3 bases and J 0 bases, leaving 9 bases between the germline ends. This CDR3 region has 14 residues. The CDR3 sequence: CAWRPGSSNQPQHF. In nucleotides, the CDR3 is TGTGCCTGGAGGCCTGGTAGTAGCAATCAGCCCCAGCATTTT.

The CDR3 spells CASSLEAGRDTIYF. The DNA for the CDR3 is TGCGCCAGCAGCTTGGAGGCCGGGAGGGACACCATATATTTT. The rearrangement uses TRBV5-1 and TRBJ1-3; D is ambiguous. Germline values: CDR1 SGHRS, CDR2 YFSETQ. The CDR3 runs to 14 residues. Trimming left V 0 bases short and J 8 bases short, with 12 bases between. The variable domain in full, completed from reference TRBV5-1 and TRBJ1-3, reads KAGVTQTPRYLIKTRGQQVTLSCSPISGHRSVSWYQQTPGQGLQFLFEYFSETQRNKGNFPGRFSGRQFSNSRSEMNVSTLELGDSALYLCASSLEAGRDTIYFGEGSWLTVV.

The rearrangement joins TRBV4-2 to TRBJ2-3, with a possible D match to TRBD2 (5 bases). V was trimmed by 0 bases and J by 1 base, leaving 11 bases between them. Germline CDR1 and CDR2: LGHNA and YNFKEQ. This CDR3 region has 16 residues. CDR3 in DNA: TGTGCCAGCAGCCAAGATCGGCCCGGGGGCACAGATACGCAGTATTTT. This encodes CASSQDRPGGTDTQYF.

This clone was detected only once. This chain joins TRBV28 and TRBJ1-5, with 7 bases identical to TRBD1. Per germline, CDR1 MDHEN and CDR2 SYDVKM. The CDR3 has 14 residues. With 1 base clipped from V and 6 bases from J, the junction kept 3 bases outside the gene matches. CDR3 region: CASSLSGGGQPQHF. The CDR3 nucleotides read TGTGCCAGCAGTTTATCAGGGGGGGGTCAGCCCCAGCATTTT.

This chain joins TRBV9 and TRBJ1-2; D perhaps matches TRBD1 (6 bases). This CDR3 has 14 residues. V was shortened by 1 base and J by 6 bases, with 13 bases between the two germline ends. CDR1 is SGDLS, CDR2 YYNGEE, per germline. CDR3 in DNA: TGTGCCAGCAGCGTACCCCACAGGGCCCATGGCTACACCTTC. Its protein is CASSVPHRAHGYTF.

The CDR3 bases are TGTGCCAGCAGCTTGACCCGGACAGGGGGCGGTGGGTACAATGAGCAGTTCTTC. Translation: CASSLTRTGGGGYNEQFF. The chain has TRBV7-9 and TRBJ2-1; TRBD1 aligns across 11 bases. V lost 3 bases to trimming and J lost 4 bases; unmatched junction nucleotides: 11. The germline gives CDR1 SEHNR, CDR2 FQNEAQ (reference sequence). The CDR3 is 18 amino acids.

The V gene is TRBV6-6, the J gene TRBJ2-1; TRBD2 agrees at 9 bases. In germline, CDR1 is MNHNY, CDR2 SVGAGI (reference sequence). The CDR3 spans 14 residues. Trimming removed 2 bases from V and 9 bases from J; junction bases left unmatched: 5. CDR3 sequence: CASSYAGGPGEQFF. CDR3 DNA sequence: TGTGCCAGCAGTTACGCGGGGGGGCCCGGTGAGCAGTTCTTC.

This clone ranks as medium-sized (0.01 to 0.1%). The rearrangement uses TRBV2 and TRBJ2-5; 8 bases are shared with TRBD1. After removal of 8 bases from V and 1 base from J, the junction contained 3 bases not matched to a gene. Per the germline V gene, CDR1 is SNHLY and CDR2 is FYNNEI. This CDR3 is built from 13 residues. CDR3 loop: CASGTGSQETQYF. CDR3 coding DNA: TGTGCCAGCGGGACAGGATCCCAAGAGACCCAGTACTTC. The complete variable domain, with remaining parts taken from reference TRBV2 and TRBJ2-5, reads EPEVTQTPSHQVTQMGQEVILRCVPISNHLYFYWYRQILGQKVEFLVSFYNNEISEKSEIFDDQFSVERPDGSNFTLKIRSTKLEDSAMYFCASGTGSQETQYFGPGTRLLVL.

V and J are TRBV18 and TRBJ1-1; 7 bases are shared with TRBD1. The germline CDR1 and CDR2 sequences are KGHSH and LQKENI. After removal of 4 bases from V and 2 bases from J, the junction contained 4 bases not matched to a gene. This CDR3 is built from 14 residues. The CDR3 DNA sequence: TGTGCCAGCTCACAAGGGACAGTTAACACTGAAGCTTTCTTT. Translating it yields CASSQGTVNTEAFF. Variable domain in full (rest from reference TRBV18 and TRBJ1-1): NAGVMQNPRHLVRRRGQEARLRCSPMKGHSHVYWYRQLPEEGLKFMVYLQKENIIDESGMPKERFSAEFPKEGPSILRIQQVVRGDSAAYFCASSQGTVNTEAFFGQGTRLTVV.

J is TRBJ2-3 and V is TRBV11-2, with no clear D. Per germline, CDR1 SGHAT and CDR2 FQNNGV. The CDR3 covers 14 residues. V shed 0 bases and J shed 5 bases, with 9 bases lying between them. CDR3: CASSLDRRGDTQYF. The CDR3 DNA sequence: TGTGCCAGCAGCTTAGATCGGAGAGGAGATACGCAGTATTTT.